This T cell receptor (beta chain) appears in the sequencing data of a study of T-cell memory formation after mild COVID-19. Study-level findings and limits: Clonal second-wave expansions that peaked on day 37 had unconfirmed SARS-CoV-2 specificity.

The CDR3 loop spans 18 amino acids. CDR1 is GTSNPN and CDR2 is SVGIG in the germline V gene (reference sequence). The trim removed 2 bases at V and 3 bases at J, leaving 16 bases unmatched. TCRdb reanalysed the 5' RACE reads using MiXCR and keeps one entry per CDR3 protein. The sample lists about 150,000 distinct CDR3 sequences, 14% occurring once. This clonotype was observed a handful of times. Antigen unknown. V and J are TRBV30 and TRBJ2-7, with 10 bases that match TRBD2. Input material: PBMCs or a T cell subset sorted from them (not recorded which). The sequence derives from an adult woman who had mild COVID-19 (a few samples of this study predate the infection). Cell type and time point are not known. Written as DNA, the CDR3 is TGTGCCTGGAGTAATCTACTAGCGGGGCTCTCCCCGGGCTACGAGCAGTACTTC. This encodes CAWSNLLAGLSPGYEQYF. The complete variable domain, with remaining parts taken from reference TRBV30 and TRBJ2-7, reads SQTIHQWPATLVQPVGSPLSLECTVEGTSNPNLYWYRQAAGRGLQLLFYSVGIGQISSEVPQNLSASRPQDRQFILSSKKLLLSDSGFYLCAWSNLLAGLSPGYEQYFGPGTRLTVT.